These 24 T cell receptor beta chains originate from one sample sequenced in a study of shared clonotypes between healthy human individuals (dated by TCRdb to about 2020). Libraries were made using the immunoSEQ multiplex PCR assay. Held by TCRdb, this immuneACCESS table contains in-frame sequences only and omits some clones. Under half of the omission traces to an unresolved V gene where checked; the cause of the rest is unknown. The sample profile shows millions of clones; 90% to 95% of them were found once. Of the sample, around 0.15% is held by the ten largest clones. The source material was naive CD4+ T cells sorted from blood. The sample's cell subset or site label, in plain terms: CD45RA+ positively selected. The receptor set was obtained from a man aged 18 to 30 in good health.

This clone has just one count. This chain uses TRBV30 with TRBJ1-2; 9 nucleotides match TRBD1. Per the germline V gene, CDR1 is GTSNPN and CDR2 is SVGIG (reference sequence). V dropped 1 base and J dropped 4; count of bases not matched to a gene: 7. The CDR3 loop spans 15 amino acids. The CDR3 nucleotides are TGTGCCTGGAGTGCGGGGGCGACAGGGGGCTATGGCTACACCTTC. Translated: CAWSAGATGGYGYTF.

Regarding this clone: This specimen includes other DNA sequences encoding the same CDR3. The chain employs TRBV30 and TRBJ1-4; 9 bases map to TRBD1. The CDR3 is 13 residues long. The germline CDR1 and CDR2 sequences are GTSNPN and SVGIG (reference sequence). J was trimmed by 8 bases and V by 5 bases; bases with no gene match: 6. The CDR3 is CAWSDRGGEKLFF. The CDR3 DNA reads as TGTGCCTGGTCGGACAGGGGTGGGGAAAAACTGTTTTTT.

V usage is TRBV30 and J usage is TRBJ2-2, with D uncertain. V was shortened by 4 bases and J by 6 bases, with 9 bases between the two germline ends. Germline loops: CDR1 GTSNPN, CDR2 SVGIG (reference sequence). The CDR3 has 12 residues. The CDR3 bases are TGTGCCTGGAAATTTAGGGCCGGGGAGCTGTTTTTT. This encodes CAWKFRAGELFF.

This chain uses TRBV6-5 with TRBJ2-5; either TRBD1 or TRBD2 may fit D (5 bases each). The V end lost 6 bases, the J end lost 0 bases, and 14 bases lay between the germline ends. The CDR3 sequence is 15 residues long. Germline V CDR1 and CDR2: MNHEY, SVGAGI. The CDR3 DNA is TGTGCCAGCAGAAACGGGGCGGGCAACCAAGAGACCCAGTACTTC. Translating gives CASRNGAGNQETQYF.

This sequence joins TRBV14 and TRBJ1-4; D is ambiguous. CDR1 and CDR2 (germline): SGHDN, FVKESK. This CDR3 has 13 amino acids. Trimming removed 6 bases from V and 0 bases from J, with 5 bases in between. CDR3 in DNA: TGTGCCAGCAGTCCAGCAACTAATGAAAAACTGTTTTTT. Its protein is CASSPATNEKLFF.

This clone appeared a few times. The chain has TRBV2 and TRBJ1-5; TRBD1 is a possible D gene (6 bases). From germline, CDR1 is SNHLY and CDR2 FYNNEI. V was shortened by 5 bases and J by 9 bases, with 17 bases between the two germline ends. This CDR3 contains 14 residues. Here the CDR3 DNA reads TGTGCCAGCAGTACGCGACAGGCACAACGGCCCCAGCATTTT. Translated, it gives CASSTRQAQRPQHF.

This clone has more than one count but fewer than ten. This chain uses TRBV19 with TRBJ1-6; TRBD1 aligns across 8 bases. Per germline, CDR1 LNHDA and CDR2 SQIVND (reference sequence). J was trimmed by 9 bases and V by 7 bases; bases with no gene match: 5. The CDR3 length is 13 residues. In DNA, the CDR3 is TGTGCCAGTAAGGACAGGGAAAGTTCACCCCTCCACTTT. Amino acid sequence: CASKDRESSPLHF.

A word on this clone: Other DNA sequences in the sample encode the same CDR3. The chain recombines TRBV18 with TRBJ1-5, with TRBD1 identical over 8 bases. This CDR3 comprises 14 residues. CDR1 KGHSH and CDR2 LQKENI come from the germline V gene. V shed 3 bases, J shed 7 bases, and the junction held 5 bases outside the gene matches. CDR3: CASSPMTGDQPQHF. CDR3 nucleotide sequence: TGTGCCAGCTCACCGATGACAGGGGACCAGCCCCAGCATTTT.

Only a few counts were recorded for this clone. The chain uses TRBV6-1 and TRBJ1-5; D unresolved. Germline values: CDR1 MNHNS, CDR2 SASEGT. Trimming shortened V by 7 bases and J by 0 bases, and 10 bases separated the two germline ends. This CDR3 comprises 14 residues. CDR3: CASNSGSSNQPQHF. CDR3 coding DNA: TGTGCCAGCAATTCCGGGTCTAGCAATCAGCCCCAGCATTTT.

The chain has TRBV19 and TRBJ1-5; TRBD1 aligns across 8 bases. V gave up 3 bases and J gave up 1 base; unmatched junction bases: 8. This CDR3 has 17 amino acids. Per the germline V gene, CDR1 is LNHDA and CDR2 is SQIVND (reference sequence). CDR3 residues: CASSIPRGTGSNQPQHF. The CDR3 region has the DNA TGTGCCAGTAGTATTCCGCGAGGGACAGGCAGCAATCAGCCCCAGCATTTT.

This chain connects TRBV10-2 to TRBJ2-7; 11 positions agree with TRBD1. The V and J ends lost 4 bases and 3 bases, in that order; junction bases with no gene match: 5. The CDR3 length is 15 residues. Germline V gene sequence: CDR1 WSHSY, CDR2 SAAADI. CDR3 sequence (DNA): TGCGCCAGCAGTGGTTCCGGGACAGGGGGCTACGAGCAGTACTTC. Translation gives CASSGSGTGGYEQYF.

The chain joins TRBV18 to TRBJ1-2, with unresolved D. Trimming pared 0 bases from V and 6 bases from J, leaving 8 bases between. This CDR3 has 13 amino acids. Looked up from germline, CDR1 is KGHSH and CDR2 is LQKENI. Here the CDR3 reads CASSPPSGNGYTF. The CDR3 coding sequence is TGTGCCAGCTCACCACCGTCCGGCAATGGCTACACCTTC. The complete variable domain, with remaining parts taken from reference TRBV18 and TRBJ1-2, reads NAGVMQNPRHLVRRRGQEARLRCSPMKGHSHVYWYRQLPEEGLKFMVYLQKENIIDESGMPKERFSAEFPKEGPSILRIQQVVRGDSAAYFCASSPPSGNGYTFGSGTRLTVV.

The gene calls are TRBV30 and TRBJ2-3, with D maybe TRBD1 (6 bases). This CDR3 region has 18 residues. The germline gives CDR1 GTSNPN, CDR2 SVGIG (reference sequence). V was pared by 0 bases and J by 0 bases, with 19 bases between. The CDR3 nucleotides are TGTGCCTGGAGTGTACGGCAGGGGCGGAAGGAAAGCACAGATACGCAGTATTTT. Residues: CAWSVRQGRKESTDTQYF.

This chain uses TRBV6-4 with TRBJ1-2; D is unclear. CDR1 is MRHNA, CDR2 SNTAGT, per germline. Trimming pared 7 bases from V and 4 bases from J, leaving 22 bases between. This CDR3 is built from 16 residues. CDR3 loop: CASKPLKEREAYGYTF. For the CDR3, the DNA is TGTGCCAGCAAGCCCCTAAAAGAAAGGGAGGCCTATGGCTACACCTTC.

J is TRBJ1-6 and V is TRBV28; no definite D call. Germline V CDR1 and CDR2: MDHEN, SYDVKM. The CDR3 is 15 residues long. The ends were cut back, 3 bases at V and 8 bases at J, with 14 bases in the middle. The CDR3 region has the DNA TGTGCCAGCAGTTTTCCGGACCGGCGAGATTCACCCCTCCACTTT. It yields the protein CASSFPDRRDSPLHF.

Concerning this clone: The identical CDR3 is also encoded by other nucleotide sequences in the sample. This chain connects TRBV7-9 to TRBJ1-4; D ambiguous. Germline V gene data show CDR1 as SEHNR and CDR2 as FQNEAQ (reference sequence). Trimming stripped 1 base from V and 7 bases from J, with 7 bases between. The CDR3 sequence is 13 residues long. The chain's CDR3 is CASSLGTSEKLFF. CDR3 nucleotide sequence: TGTGCCAGCAGCTTAGGAACTTCTGAAAAACTGTTTTTT.

This rearrangement joins TRBV18 to TRBJ2-7, with 8 bases lining up with TRBD1. CDR1 and CDR2 from the germline V gene are KGHSH and LQKENI. V was clipped by 3 bases and J by 0 bases; unmatched bases: 7. The CDR3 covers 16 residues. The CDR3 DNA follows: TGTGCCAGCTCACCCCTCGGACAGGGTCGCTCCTACGAGCAGTACTTC. Residues: CASSPLGQGRSYEQYF.

The chain has TRBV14 and TRBJ1-2; tentatively, D is TRBD1 (5 bases). Germline loops: CDR1 SGHDN, CDR2 FVKESK. Trimming took off 2 bases at V and 6 bases at J, with 13 bases between the two ends. The CDR3 is 14 amino acids. The CDR3 is CASSQSQGLNGYTF. The CDR3 DNA follows: TGTGCCAGCAGCCAATCCCAGGGATTGAATGGCTACACCTTC.

This chain joins TRBV18 and TRBJ2-7; 11 bases align to TRBD2. After removal of 3 bases from V and 1 base from J, the junction contained 8 bases not matched to a gene. Germline V gene lookup returns CDR1 KGHSH and CDR2 LQKENI. This CDR3 has 17 amino acids. In DNA, the CDR3 is TGTGCCAGCTCACCTCTTTTGACTAGCGGGACTTCCTACGAGCAGTACTTC. The encoded protein is CASSPLLTSGTSYEQYF.

The CDR3 DNA reads TGTGCCAGCAGTTTTACAGGGGCCCTCCAGGAGACCCAGTACTTC. This encodes CASSFTGALQETQYF. The chain joins TRBV27 to TRBJ2-5, with TRBD1 matching 7 bases. The junction had 9 bases not matched to a gene; V was cut back by 3 bases and J by 5 bases. CDR1 and CDR2 (germline): MNHEY, SMNVEV (reference sequence). This CDR3 contains 15 residues.

This rearrangement joins TRBV5-1 to TRBJ2-1; D is unresolved. V lost 0 bases and J lost 7, with 11 bases in between. Germline loops: CDR1 SGHRS, CDR2 YFSETQ. This CDR3 has 14 amino acids. CDR3 protein: CASSLAGLPNEQFF. Written as DNA, the CDR3 is TGCGCCAGCAGCTTGGCCGGCCTACCAAATGAGCAGTTCTTC.

Notes on this clone: Other nucleotide sequences from this sample produce the same CDR3. The V call is TRBV6-1, the J call TRBJ2-7, with 9 bases that match TRBD1. V trimming: 6 bases; J trimming: 4 bases; junction bases outside the gene matches: 1. The germline CDR1 and CDR2 sequences are MNHNS and SASEGT. The CDR3 totals 12 residues. CDR3 residues: CASRDRGYEQYF. The CDR3 DNA sequence: TGTGCCAGCAGGGACAGGGGTTACGAGCAGTACTTC.

V is TRBV7-2 and J is TRBJ2-7; 10 positions agree with TRBD1. The CDR3 runs 16 residues. The V gene's germline CDR1 is SGHTA and CDR2 FQGNSA. Trimming cost V 5 bases and J 3 bases; bases outside gene matches: 10. CDR3 loop: CASSPRSGQGGYEQYF. In DNA form, the CDR3 reads TGTGCCAGCAGCCCCCGATCCGGACAGGGGGGCTACGAGCAGTACTTC.

This chain links TRBV7-2 with TRBJ2-7; 10 bases align to TRBD2. Germline V CDR1 and CDR2: SGHTA, FQGNSA. The J segment lost 0 bases and the V segment lost 1 base, leaving 6 bases of the junction unmatched. The CDR3 spans 17 residues. The CDR3 bases are TGTGCCAGCAGCTTAGAAAGGGCTAGCGGGGGCTCCTACGAGCAGTACTTC. Encoded protein: CASSLERASGGSYEQYF.